One and the same sample provided the 16 T cell receptor beta chains below, sequenced in a study of T cell responses to AZD1222 COVID-19 vaccine. TCRdb's table, derived via immunoSEQ multiplex PCR, lists solely in-frame clones and lacks some. The table records over 45,000 clones, roughly 90% of them present only once. The sample here was peripheral blood, taken 28 days after the second AZD1222 dose. The receptors originated from an adult who received the AZD1222 COVID-19 vaccine.

The chain employs TRBV27 and TRBJ2-3; D not certain. Germline-derived CDR1 and CDR2 are MNHEY and SMNVEV (reference sequence). V shed 8 bases and J shed 0 bases, with 18 bases lying between them. CDR3 length: 16 residues. The CDR3 here is CASALDLGASTDTQYF. CDR3 coding DNA: TGTGCCAGCGCCTTGGACCTTGGCGCGAGCACAGATACGCAGTATTTT.

This chain connects TRBV3-1 (or the pseudogene TRBV3-2) to TRBJ1-6; D is undetermined. V dropped 1 base and J dropped 10 bases, with 5 bases sitting between them. The CDR3 runs to 12 residues. In germline, CDR1 is LGHDT, CDR2 YNNKEL (reference sequence). CDR3 residues: CASSQGYSPLHF. DNA of the CDR3: TGTGCCAGCAGCCAAGGGTACTCACCCCTCCACTTT.

This sequence joins TRBV7-2 and TRBJ2-1; tentative D call: TRBD2 (6 bases). Trimming shortened V by 4 bases and J by 14 bases, and 18 bases separated the two germline ends. Germline loops: CDR1 SGHTA, CDR2 FQGNSA. There are 13 residues in the CDR3. The CDR3, as DNA: TGTGCCAGCAGCTCCCCCCCCGCAGGAGGGAAGTTCTTC. Translated, it gives CASSSPPAGGKFF.

The chain combines TRBV19 with TRBJ2-2, with TRBD1 matching 7 bases. This CDR3 comprises 16 residues. The V and J ends lost 6 bases and 1 base, in that order; junction bases with no gene match: 8. The germline V gene has CDR1 LNHDA and CDR2 SQIVND (reference sequence). CDR3 in amino acids: CASSGPWTGNTGELFF. DNA for the CDR3: TGTGCCAGTAGCGGACCTTGGACAGGGAACACCGGGGAGCTGTTTTTT. Full variable domain (rest looked up from reference TRBV19 and TRBJ2-2): DGGITQSPKYLFRKEGQNVTLSCEQNLNHDAMYWYRQDPGQGLRLIYYSQIVNDFQKGDIAEGYSVSREKKESFPLTVTSAQKNPTAFYLCASSGPWTGNTGELFFGEGSRLTVL.

This clone has only one observation. The CDR3 spells CAAEGGRRTGELFF. CDR3 DNA sequence: TGTGCAGCGGAGGGGGGGCGACGGACCGGGGAGCTGTTTTTT. The chain employs TRBV7-9 and TRBJ2-2, with a tentative D call TRBD2 (7 bases). The CDR3 consists of 14 residues. Germline values: CDR1 SEHNR, CDR2 FQNEAQ (reference sequence).

The CDR3 region has the DNA TGTGCCAGCAGCCAAGGTACTCCGGGACAGGGGGCAGGTATTCTGGAGACCCAGTACTTC. Its translation: CASSQGTPGQGAGILETQYF. The V call is TRBV3-1 (or the pseudogene TRBV3-2), the J call TRBJ2-5; 12 nucleotides line up with TRBD1. CDR1 is LGHDT, CDR2 YNNKEL, per germline (reference sequence). The V and J ends lost 1 base and 5 bases, in that order; junction bases with no gene match: 17. The CDR3 spans 20 residues.

V usage is TRBV7-9 and J usage is TRBJ1-2; D remains unclear. With 3 bases removed from V and 5 bases from J, the gap between germline ends came to 10 bases. The CDR3 covers 13 residues. In germline, CDR1 is SEHNR, CDR2 FQNEAQ (reference sequence). The CDR3 spells CASSFEGPYGYTF. The CDR3 bases are TGTGCCAGCAGCTTTGAAGGGCCGTATGGCTACACCTTC.

V and J are TRBV28 and TRBJ2-1; unclear D gene. The CDR3 sequence is 16 residues long. Germline-derived CDR1 and CDR2 are MDHEN and SYDVKM. Trimming removed 5 bases from V and 6 bases from J, with 20 bases in between. The chain's CDR3 is CASSTTILAGRNEQFF. The CDR3, as DNA: TGTGCCAGCAGTACCACAATTCTGGCCGGACGCAATGAGCAGTTCTTC.

V is TRBV7-8 and J is TRBJ2-1; 7 nucleotides align to TRBD2. The CDR3 covers 15 residues. Germline V lookup: CDR1 SGHVS, CDR2 FQNEAQ. The V and J ends lost 5 bases and 3 bases, in that order; junction bases with no gene match: 7. CDR3: CASSPQRTSYNEQFF. CDR3 DNA: TGTGCCAGCAGCCCCCAACGGACTAGCTACAATGAGCAGTTCTTC. The complete variable domain, with remaining parts taken from reference TRBV7-8 and TRBJ2-1, reads GAGVSQSPRYKVAKRGQDVALRCDPISGHVSLFWYQQALGQGPEFLTYFQNEAQLDKSGLPSDRFFAERPEGSVSTLKIQRTQQEDSAVYLCASSPQRTSYNEQFFGPGTRLTVL.

This clone was counted between two and nine times. This chain's CDR3 is CASSEGLAGPYNEQFF. CDR3 coding DNA: TGTGCCAGCAGTGAAGGACTAGCGGGACCTTACAATGAGCAGTTCTTC. The chain couples TRBV6-1 to TRBJ2-1; TRBD2 matches at 11 bases. V was clipped by 1 base and J by 4 bases; unmatched bases: 3. Per germline, CDR1 MNHNS and CDR2 SASEGT. The CDR3 has 16 amino acids.

The CDR3 nucleotides read TGTGCCAGCACCTTGGGGGTTAGGACTGAAGCTTTCTTT. It specifies CASTLGVRTEAFF. V gene TRBV28 combines with J gene TRBJ1-1; D possibly corresponds to TRBD1 (5 bases). Trimming cost V 7 bases and J 5 bases, with 14 bases left between them. CDR1 is MDHEN and CDR2 is SYDVKM in the germline V gene. This CDR3 spans 13 amino acids.

This sequence joins TRBV6-5 and TRBJ2-1, with a possible D match to TRBD1 (5 bases). V shed 1 base and J shed 0 bases, with 10 bases lying between them. Germline CDR1 MNHEY, CDR2 SVGAGI. The CDR3 is 16 residues long. CDR3 bases: TGTGCCAGCAGTTACTTGGACATTAGCTCCTACAATGAGCAGTTCTTC. It yields the protein CASSYLDISSYNEQFF.

This chain links TRBV11-2 with TRBJ1-2; D not resolved. The germline CDR1 and CDR2 sequences are SGHAT and FQNNGV. Trimming left V 3 bases short and J 4 bases short, with 6 bases between. The CDR3 contains 12 residues. The CDR3 DNA follows: TGTGCCAGCAGCTTTCGGTCCTATGGCTACACCTTC. Encoded protein: CASSFRSYGYTF.

CDR3 DNA: TGTGCCAGCAGAACCAACACTGAAGCTTTCTTT. Translating it yields CASRTNTEAFF. The rearrangement links TRBV28 to TRBJ1-1; D gene ambiguous. The CDR3 loop spans 11 amino acids. V was trimmed by 6 bases and J by 2 bases, leaving 4 bases between them. In germline, CDR1 is MDHEN, CDR2 SYDVKM.

The V and J genes are TRBV5-1 and TRBJ1-6, with 7 bases identical to TRBD1. The V segment lost 4 bases and the J segment 8 bases; nucleotides outside the gene matches: 3. Germline CDR1 reads SGHRS; CDR2 reads YFSETQ. The CDR3 runs 13 residues. The CDR3 spells CASSIGTDSPLHF. The CDR3 DNA is TGCGCCAGCAGCATCGGGACAGATTCACCCCTCCACTTT.

V usage is TRBV7-8 and J usage is TRBJ2-7; TRBD2 matches 7 bases. Germline V gene lookup returns CDR1 SGHVS and CDR2 FQNEAQ. With 1 base clipped from V and 4 bases from J, the junction kept 4 bases outside the gene matches. The CDR3 extends over 14 amino acids. The CDR3 DNA follows: TGTGCCAGCAGCTTAGGCGGGAGCTTATACGAGCAGTACTTC. Amino acid sequence: CASSLGGSLYEQYF. The full variable domain, rest sourced from reference TRBV7-8 and TRBJ2-7, is GAGVSQSPRYKVAKRGQDVALRCDPISGHVSLFWYQQALGQGPEFLTYFQNEAQLDKSGLPSDRFFAERPEGSVSTLKIQRTQQEDSAVYLCASSLGGSLYEQYFGPGTRLTVT.